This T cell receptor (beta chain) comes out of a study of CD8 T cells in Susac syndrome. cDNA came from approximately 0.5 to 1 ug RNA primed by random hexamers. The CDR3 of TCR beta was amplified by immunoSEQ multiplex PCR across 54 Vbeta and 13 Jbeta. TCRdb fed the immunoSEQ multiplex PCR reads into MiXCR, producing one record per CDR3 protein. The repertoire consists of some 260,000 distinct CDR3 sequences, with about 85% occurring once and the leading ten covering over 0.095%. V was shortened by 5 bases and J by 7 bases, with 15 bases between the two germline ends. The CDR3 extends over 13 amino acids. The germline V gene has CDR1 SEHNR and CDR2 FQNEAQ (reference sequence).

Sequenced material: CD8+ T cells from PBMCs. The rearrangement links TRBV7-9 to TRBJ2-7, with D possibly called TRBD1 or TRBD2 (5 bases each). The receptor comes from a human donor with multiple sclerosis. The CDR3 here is CASSQPGGFEQYF. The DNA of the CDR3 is TGTGCCAGCAGCCAACCTGGGGGTTTTGAGCAGTACTTC.